These 16 T cell receptor beta chains share one sample of origin, sequenced in a study of T cell repertoires in cytomegalovirus infection. TCRdb itself ran the reads through MiXCR, one entry per CDR3 protein. The sample holds about 920,000 distinct CDR3 sequences, 30% to 40% seen once. Their antigens are not known. Specimen: cultured CD8+ T cells from PBMCs, collected from culture after CMV antigen stimulation. These receptors were taken from a human donor in good health (CMV status not recorded). Some clones in this sample may be carry-over from other donors' samples.

In the case of this clonotype: A junction boundary mismatches the germline segment, possibly from a read error. This rearrangement joins TRBV3-1 to TRBJ1-5; D unclear. This CDR3 is 15 amino acids long. Germline-derived CDR1 and CDR2 are LGHDT and YNNKEL (reference sequence). This CDR3 reads CASSQVPGGNQSQHF. CDR3 coding DNA: TGTGCCAGCAGCCAAGTTCCCGGCGGCAATCAGTCCCAGCATTTT.

This clonotype was counted a few times. This chain links TRBV7-9 with TRBJ2-2; 9 bases are shared with TRBD2. This CDR3 region has 15 residues. The V gene's germline CDR1 is SEHNR and CDR2 FQNEAQ (reference sequence). V shed 5 bases and J 5 bases; nucleotides not matched to a gene: 6. The CDR3 loop reads CASSAAGGRTGELFF. The DNA of the CDR3 is TGTGCCAGCAGCGCTGCGGGGGGGCGAACCGGGGAGCTGTTTTTT.

The count of this clonotype is one. This rearrangement joins TRBV7-9 to TRBJ2-1; 9 nucleotides line up with TRBD1. CDR3 length: 16 residues. With V trimmed by 0 bases and J by 5 bases, 5 bases remained unmatched. CDR1 and CDR2 from the germline V gene are SEHNR and FQNEAQ (reference sequence). CDR3 in DNA: TGTGCCAGCAGCTTAGCGGGACAGGGCAGGCACAATGAGCAGTTCTTC. The encoded protein is CASSLAGQGRHNEQFF.

This clonotype was seen at least ten times. The V and J genes are TRBV12-3 or TRBV12-4 and TRBJ2-1; the match to TRBD2 covers 7 bases. This CDR3 comprises 12 residues. V lost 3 bases, J lost 9 bases, and 2 bases stayed unmatched. The CDR3 region is CASSLTGGEQFF. The CDR3 region has the DNA TGTGCCAGCAGTTTGACGGGAGGTGAGCAGTTCTTC.

This clonotype was observed a few times. The chain couples TRBV6-2 or TRBV6-3 to TRBJ1-1; the D gene is possibly TRBD1 (6 bases). Germline lookup yields CDR1 MNHEY and CDR2 SVGEGT. The germline V and J ends were trimmed by 5 bases and 5 bases, with 12 bases remaining between them. This CDR3 has 13 amino acids. The chain's CDR3 is CASSGTRGTEAFF. The CDR3 DNA follows: TGTGCCAGCAGTGGGACACGGGGAACTGAAGCTTTCTTT.

This clonotype has just a few counts. The chain combines TRBV6-5 with TRBJ1-1, with no clear D. Germline CDR1 reads MNHEY; CDR2 reads SVGAGI. This CDR3 region has 15 residues. The V end was cut by 0 bases, the J end by 6 bases, with 14 bases between. The CDR3 protein is CASSYSAGPGAEAFF. The CDR3 DNA reads TGTGCCAGCAGTTACTCGGCAGGCCCTGGGGCTGAAGCTTTCTTT.

The CDR3 reads CASSGQGTNEKLFF. In DNA, the CDR3 is TGTGCCAGCAGCGGGCAAGGAACTAATGAAAAACTGTTTTTT. This chain connects TRBV9 to TRBJ1-4, with D uncertain. V was shortened by 3 bases and J by 1 base, with 7 bases between the two germline ends. Germline CDR1 reads SGDLS; CDR2 reads YYNGEE. This CDR3 spans 14 amino acids.

This clonotype was counted a single time. Given a much more abundant clone one base away, this may be a read error. The V call is TRBV7-6, the J call TRBJ2-1; 7 positions match TRBD1. The V segment lost 3 bases and the J segment 10 bases; nucleotides outside the gene matches: 9. The CDR3 covers 14 residues. CDR1 is SGHVS, CDR2 FNYEAQ, per germline. CDR3 sequence reads: CASSFRTGRLEQFF. The DNA for the CDR3 is TGTGCCAGCAGCTTTCGGACAGGCAGGCTAGAGCAGTTCTTC.

The CDR3 reads CASSDLTGVSYNEQFF. The CDR3 DNA sequence: TGTGCCAGCAGTGACCTGACAGGGGTCTCCTACAATGAGCAGTTCTTC. This sequence joins TRBV6-2 or TRBV6-3 and TRBJ2-1; TRBD1 aligns across 8 bases. V lost 5 bases and J lost 0; bases outside the gene matches: 6. Germline V CDR1 and CDR2: MNHEY, SVGEGT. This CDR3 has 16 amino acids.

This chain joins TRBV6-2 or TRBV6-3 and TRBJ2-2; D might be TRBD2 (6 bases). In germline, CDR1 is MNHEY, CDR2 SVGEGT. The CDR3 is made up of 16 amino acids. V was trimmed by 7 bases and J by 1 base, leaving 16 bases between them. The CDR3 loop reads CASTGTLLKNTGELFF. The CDR3 bases are TGTGCCAGCACCGGGACTCTCTTAAAGAACACCGGGGAGCTGTTTTTT.

The chain employs TRBV15 and TRBJ2-1, with 7 bases that match TRBD1. V gave up 5 bases and J gave up 9 bases; unmatched junction bases: 16. The CDR3 is made up of 16 amino acids. Germline-derived CDR1 and CDR2 are LNHNV and YYDKDF (reference sequence). The CDR3 DNA follows: TGTGCCACCAGCGACCCAGGGGGACCCTTGGGCGGTGAGCAGTTCTTC. Translating it yields CATSDPGGPLGGEQFF.

This chain uses TRBV9 with TRBJ1-3; the D gene is possibly TRBD1 (5 bases). The CDR3 totals 17 residues. The V end was cut by 4 bases, the J end by 4 bases, with 21 bases between. Germline CDR1 and CDR2: SGDLS and YYNGEE. The DNA of the CDR3 is TGTGCCAGCAGCACCAAATCCAGGGAAAGGCGCGGAAACACCATATATTTT. Its translation: CASSTKSRERRGNTIYF. The full variable domain, completed using reference TRBV9 and TRBJ1-3, is DSGVTQTPKHLITATGQRVTLRCSPRSGDLSVYWYQQSLDQGLQFLIQYYNGEERAKGNILERFSAQQFPDLHSELNLSSLELGDSALYFCASSTKSRERRGNTIYFGEGSWLTVV.

This clonotype turned up a few times. V and J are TRBV20-1 and TRBJ2-5; D might be TRBD1 or TRBD2, each matching 5 bases. Trimming took off 3 bases at V and 4 bases at J, with 18 bases between the two ends. Germline CDR1 is DFQATT and CDR2 is SNEGSKA (reference sequence). The CDR3 sequence is 15 residues long. CDR3 sequence (DNA): TGCAGTGCTAGGGGTCGGGGCTCACGATTAGAGACCCAGTACTTC. Protein product: CSARGRGSRLETQYF.

This clonotype occurred a few times. This chain links TRBV6-5 with TRBJ2-5, with D perhaps TRBD1 (6 bases). Trimming left V 2 bases short and J 4 bases short, with 8 bases between. The germline CDR1 and CDR2 sequences are MNHEY and SVGAGI. The CDR3 totals 13 residues. The CDR3 protein is CASSYGRGETQYF. CDR3 sequence (DNA): TGTGCCAGCAGTTACGGCAGGGGAGAGACCCAGTACTTC.

About this clonotype itself: An end of the junction differs from the germline gene, which may be a read error. This sequence joins TRBV6-8 and TRBJ2-2, with TRBD1 matching 10 bases. CDR3 size: 16 residues. Per the germline V gene, CDR1 is MNHGY and CDR2 is SAAAGT. CDR3 sequence: CVSTSGTGDGTGELFF. CDR3 nucleotides: TGTGTCAGCACCTCCGGGACAGGGGATGGGACCGGGGAGCTGTTTTTT.

This chain links TRBV6-2 or TRBV6-3 with TRBJ1-2; 7 bases agree with TRBD1. V gave up 6 bases and J gave up 1 base; unmatched junction bases: 11. The CDR3 has 16 amino acids. CDR1 and CDR2 from the germline V gene are MNHEY and SVGEGT. Here the CDR3 DNA reads TGTGCCAGCAGATCCCTTGACAGGGAGATTAACTATGGCTACACCTTC. Amino acids: CASRSLDREINYGYTF.